The sample holds a few counts of the clone carrying this T cell receptor (beta chain). Its target is not known. V lost 2 bases and J 0 bases, leaving 5 bases between the germline ends. The V gene's germline CDR1 is MNHEY and CDR2 SVGAGI. The CDR3 consists of 14 residues. The TCRbeta library incorporated unique molecular identifiers. Using its own MiXCR run on the PCR reads, TCRdb lists one record per CDR3 protein. The data show around 300,000 distinct CDR3 sequences, over 20% seen once. These data are taken from a study of T-cell reconstitution after alpha-beta-depleted transplantation in children. Study-wide results and limits: After transplant, at about two months, alpha-beta T cells were reportedly derived from several hundred expanded graft clones. One year post-transplant, T-cell counts and diversity were largely derived from T cells produced anew. Diversity of TCRbeta at day 60 was high in some patients, arising from surviving recipient T cells and thymic progenitors.

The sample was PBMCs, mostly from graft donor cells, taken 180 days after TCRalphabeta/CD19-depleted stem cell transplant. This clonotype was sampled from a male patient aged 10-17 years who had a stem cell transplant for acute lymphoblastic leukemia, so the T cells may come from the graft donor. The chain combines TRBV6-5 with TRBJ1-5; no clear D gene. The CDR3 is CASSYRASNQPQHF. In DNA, the CDR3 is TGTGCCAGCAGTTACAGGGCTAGCAATCAGCCCCAGCATTTT.